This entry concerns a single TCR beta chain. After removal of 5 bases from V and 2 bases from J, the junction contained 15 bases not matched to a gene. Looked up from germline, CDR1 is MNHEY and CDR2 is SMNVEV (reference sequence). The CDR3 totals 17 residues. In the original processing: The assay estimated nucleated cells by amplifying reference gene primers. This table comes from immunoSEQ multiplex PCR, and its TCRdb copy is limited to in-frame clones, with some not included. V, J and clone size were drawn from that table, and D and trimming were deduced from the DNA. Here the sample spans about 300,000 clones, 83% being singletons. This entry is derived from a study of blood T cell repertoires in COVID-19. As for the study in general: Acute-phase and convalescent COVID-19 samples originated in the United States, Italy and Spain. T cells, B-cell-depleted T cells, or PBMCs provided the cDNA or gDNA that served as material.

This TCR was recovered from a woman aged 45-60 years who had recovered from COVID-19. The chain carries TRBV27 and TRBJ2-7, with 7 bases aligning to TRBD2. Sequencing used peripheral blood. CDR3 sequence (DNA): TGTGCCAGCAGTCCACTTGTCCGGGCTAGCGGAGCCTACGAGCAGTACTTC. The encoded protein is CASSPLVRASGAYEQYF.